In its sample, the clone carrying this TCR beta chain was seen many times. Its antigen is not known. Template switching added a universal primer site; cDNA carried unique molecular identifiers. TCRdb redid the calling of the 5' RACE reads with MiXCR, one entry per CDR3 protein. Of about 690,000 distinct CDR3 sequences listed, roughly 6% are singletons. The data originate from a study of identical twins. Per the germline V gene, CDR1 is DFQATT and CDR2 is SNEGSKA (reference sequence). The CDR3 loop spans 13 amino acids. V lost 3 bases and J 5 bases, leaving 13 bases between the germline ends. Study results and limitations: Fewer insertions characterized abundant cord blood beta clonotypes, whereas memory repertoires showed none. Out-of-frame alpha sequences that twins shared showed excess low generation probability. Invariant populations such as MAIT and iNKT cells could partly muddle zero-insertion analyses.

This chain joins TRBV20-1 and TRBJ2-5; tentatively, D is TRBD1 (5 bases). The receptor was derived from a man aged 18 to 29 in good health. Sequenced material: naive T cells sorted from blood. Written as DNA, the CDR3 is TGCAGTGCTAGCCCAGGGTCTGGGGAGACCCAGTACTTC. The encoded protein is CSASPGSGETQYF.